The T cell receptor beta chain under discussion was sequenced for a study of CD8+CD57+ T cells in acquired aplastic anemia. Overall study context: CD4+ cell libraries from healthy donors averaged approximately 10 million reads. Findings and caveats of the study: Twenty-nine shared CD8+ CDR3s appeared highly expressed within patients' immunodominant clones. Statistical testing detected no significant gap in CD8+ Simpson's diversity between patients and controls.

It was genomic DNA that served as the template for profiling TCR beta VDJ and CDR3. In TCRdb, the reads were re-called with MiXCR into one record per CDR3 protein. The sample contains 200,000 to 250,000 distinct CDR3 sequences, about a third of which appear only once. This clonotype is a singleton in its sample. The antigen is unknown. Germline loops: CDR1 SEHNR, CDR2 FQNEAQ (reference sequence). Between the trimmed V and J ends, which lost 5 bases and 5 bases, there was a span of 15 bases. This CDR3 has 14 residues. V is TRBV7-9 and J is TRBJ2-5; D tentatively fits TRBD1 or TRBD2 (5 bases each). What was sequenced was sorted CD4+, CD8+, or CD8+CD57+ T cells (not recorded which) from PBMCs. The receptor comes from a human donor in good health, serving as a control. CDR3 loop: CASSLELGRETQYF. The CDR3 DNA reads TGTGCCAGCAGCCTGGAGCTGGGACGGGAGACCCAGTACTTC.